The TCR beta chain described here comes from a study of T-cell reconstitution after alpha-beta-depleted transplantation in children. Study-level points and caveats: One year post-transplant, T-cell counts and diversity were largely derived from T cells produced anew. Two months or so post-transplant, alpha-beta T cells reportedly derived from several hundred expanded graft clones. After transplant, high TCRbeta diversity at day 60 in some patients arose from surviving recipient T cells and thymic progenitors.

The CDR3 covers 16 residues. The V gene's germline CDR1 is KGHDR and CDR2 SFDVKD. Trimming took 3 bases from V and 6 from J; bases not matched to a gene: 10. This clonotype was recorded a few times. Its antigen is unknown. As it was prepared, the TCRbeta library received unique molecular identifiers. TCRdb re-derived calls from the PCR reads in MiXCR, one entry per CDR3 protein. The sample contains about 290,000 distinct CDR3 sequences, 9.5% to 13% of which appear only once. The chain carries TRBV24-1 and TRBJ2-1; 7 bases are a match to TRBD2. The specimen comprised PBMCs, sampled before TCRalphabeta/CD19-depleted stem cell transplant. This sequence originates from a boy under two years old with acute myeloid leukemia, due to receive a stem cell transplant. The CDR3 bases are TGTGCCACCAGTGATCACGGGGAGGGCGGCCCCAATGAGCAGTTCTTC. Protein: CATSDHGEGGPNEQFF.